This T cell receptor (beta chain) appears in the sequencing data of a study of early T cells in non-severe SARS-CoV-2 infection. Turning to the study itself: Unpaired chains resulted from sequencing bulk RNA of unsorted whole blood. Study-wide findings and caveats: Private and CD4 specificities were missed by VDJdb matching, skewed to anti-spike CD8.

Unique molecular identifiers (one per individual cDNA molecule) were attached. Each CDR3 protein is one row after TCRdb ran MiXCR on the 5' RACE reads. The sample carries roughly 100,000 distinct CDR3 sequences, 14% recorded once. The length of the CDR3 is 13 residues. Germline V lookup: CDR1 GTSNPN, CDR2 SVGIG (reference sequence). The trim removed 3 bases at V and 0 bases at J, leaving 1 base unmatched. This clonotype has just one count. Its antigen is still unknown. The receptor's source is an adult who was a healthcare worker with PCR-confirmed SARS-CoV-2 infection or an uninfected control (not recorded which). This chain links TRBV30 with TRBJ1-2; 7 positions agree with TRBD1. Sequences were obtained from whole blood. The CDR3 loop reads CAWSRGSNYGYTF. CDR3 bases: TGTGCCTGGAGCAGGGGGTCTAACTATGGCTACACCTTC.